This is a list of T cell receptor beta chains from one sample in a study of CD8 T cells in Susac syndrome. TCRdb reprocessed the immunoSEQ multiplex PCR reads via MiXCR and lists one record per CDR3 protein. Of approximately 260,000 distinct CDR3 sequences listed, around 96% are singletons. The sequenced sample consisted of CD4+ T cells from PBMCs. These receptors came from a human donor with Susac syndrome. The CDR3 runs from the conserved cysteine through the conserved F or W. Each record gives: J gene, D gene, clone size, CDR3 length, V gene, CDR3 protein, CDR3 DNA. A D gene is named only where the DNA matches it firmly. Only part of the rows carry a size: once, few, many, or a class if the clone is expanded.

>TRBJ2-5|NA|once|17|TRBV4-1
CASSQATDRLLGETQYF
TGCGCCAGCAGCCAAGCCACGGACAGACTACTGGGAGAGACCCAGTACTTC
>TRBJ1-2|NA|NA|11|TRBV19
CASSTLDGYTF
TGTGCCAGTAGTACCTTGGATGGCTACACCTTC
>TRBJ2-5|TRBD1|NA|14|TRBV19
CASSIGTGEETQYF
TGTGCCAGTAGTATTGGGACAGGGGAAGAGACCCAGTACTTC
>TRBJ2-1|NA|NA|12|TRBV9
CASSAGQKEQFF
TGTGCCAGCAGCGCCGGACAGAAAGAGCAGTTCTTC
>TRBJ1-5|NA|NA|14|TRBV30
CAWSVGQINQPQHF
TGTGCCTGGAGTGTCGGGCAGATCAATCAGCCCCAGCATTTT
>TRBJ2-3|TRBD1|NA|14|TRBV10-3
CAIDRGLSTDTQYF
TGTGCCATTGACAGGGGACTTAGCACAGATACGCAGTATTTT
>TRBJ2-1|TRBD2|NA|16|TRBV7-7
CASSSTSGSSYNEQFF
TGTGCTAGCAGCAGTACTAGCGGGAGTTCCTACAATGAGCAGTTCTTC
>TRBJ2-7|TRBD2|once|14|TRBV5-1
CASSLALAFYEQYF
TGCGCCAGCAGCTTGGCACTAGCGTTCTACGAGCAGTACTTC
>TRBJ2-2|NA|NA|12|TRBV9
CASSVVGGSLFF
TGTGCCAGCAGCGTAGTAGGGGGATCGCTGTTTTTT
>TRBJ1-3|NA|NA|13|TRBV19
CASTPGLRNTIYF
TGTGCCAGTACCCCCGGGCTCCGAAACACCATATATTTT
>TRBJ1-1|NA|NA|14|TRBV5-6
CASSRETFGSEAFF
TGTGCCAGCAGCCGGGAGACTTTCGGATCTGAAGCTTTCTTT
>TRBJ2-3|NA|NA|16|TRBV20-1
CSATVILGDSTDTQYF
TGCAGTGCTACCGTAATACTAGGAGATAGCACAGATACGCAGTATTTT
>TRBJ2-1|NA|NA|13|TRBV7-9
CASIPPPYNEQFF
TGTGCCAGCATCCCCCCTCCCTACAATGAGCAGTTCTTC
>TRBJ1-5|NA|NA|13|TRBV12-3/TRBV12-4
CASSFRADQPQHF
TGTGCCAGCAGTTTCAGGGCGGATCAGCCCCAGCATTTT
>TRBJ1-1|NA|NA|15|TRBV9
CASSPRGGQNTEAFF
TGTGCCAGCAGCCCTCGAGGAGGGCAGAACACTGAAGCTTTCTTT
>TRBJ2-5|NA|NA|13|TRBV24-1
CATSAPDQETQYF
TGTGCCACCAGCGCCCCAGACCAAGAGACCCAGTACTTC
>TRBJ1-2|TRBD1|NA|12|TRBV28
CASSYTGVGYTF
TGTGCCAGCAGTTACACAGGGGTCGGCTACACCTTC
>TRBJ2-5|NA|NA|12|TRBV20-1
CSALSGGETQYF
TGCAGTGCTCTTAGCGGTGGAGAGACCCAGTACTTC
>TRBJ2-5|NA|NA|12|TRBV20-1
CSARDFKETQYF
TGCAGTGCTAGAGACTTTAAAGAGACCCAGTACTTC
>TRBJ2-5|NA|NA|14|TRBV5-1
CASRPGAAEETQYF
TGCGCCAGCAGACCCGGTGCGGCAGAAGAGACCCAGTACTTC
>TRBJ2-2|TRBD1|NA|16|TRBV19
CASQFDRGRGTGELFF
TGTGCCAGTCAATTTGACAGGGGGCGGGGCACCGGGGAGCTGTTTTTT
>TRBJ1-5|NA|NA|13|TRBV20-1
CSARLWENQPQHF
TGCAGTGCTCGCCTATGGGAAAATCAGCCCCAGCATTTT
>TRBJ2-1|TRBD1|NA|16|TRBV7-8
CASSSTGTGTYNEQFF
TGTGCCAGCAGCTCGACCGGGACAGGGACGTACAATGAGCAGTTCTTC
>TRBJ2-7|NA|NA|11|TRBV25-1
CASSQFNEQYF
TGTGCCAGCAGTCAGTTCAACGAGCAGTACTTC
>TRBJ2-1|TRBD2|NA|16|TRBV3-1
CASSQLAGAAGYEQFF
TGTGCCAGCAGCCAACTAGCGGGAGCGGCAGGGTATGAGCAGTTCTTC
>TRBJ2-7|TRBD1|NA|13|TRBV3-1
CASAGQGAYEQYF
TGTGCCAGCGCGGGACAGGGGGCTTACGAGCAGTACTTC
>TRBJ2-3|NA|NA|12|TRBV6-5
CASSYSGDTQYF
TGTGCCAGCAGTTACTCCGGAGATACGCAGTATTTT
>TRBJ1-2|TRBD1|few|14|TRBV25-1
CASSETGGVWGYTF
TGTGCCAGCAGTGAGACAGGGGGCGTTTGGGGCTACACCTTC
>TRBJ2-2|NA|NA|13|TRBV19
CASKPQGAGELFF
TGTGCCAGTAAGCCCCAGGGTGCCGGGGAGCTGTTTTTT
>TRBJ1-2|NA|NA|13|TRBV29-1
CSVEVRQNYGYTF
TGCAGCGTTGAAGTTCGGCAGAATTATGGCTACACCTTC
>TRBJ2-3|NA|NA|15|TRBV27
CASTPRGGAADTQYF
TGTGCCAGCACCCCCAGGGGAGGGGCGGCAGATACGCAGTATTTT
>TRBJ1-1|TRBD1|NA|15|TRBV28
CASSQPGQGALEAFF
TGTGCCAGCAGTCAACCGGGACAGGGGGCTTTGGAAGCTTTCTTT
>TRBJ2-5|NA|once|14|TRBV11-2
CASSLWPSQETQYF
TGTGCCAGCAGTCTCTGGCCCTCACAAGAGACCCAGTACTTC
>TRBJ2-5|TRBD1|NA|18|TRBV11-2
CASSLSPRRDSQEGTQYF
TGTGCCAGCAGCTTATCTCCACGCCGGGACAGTCAAGAGGGGACCCAGTACTTC
>TRBJ2-7|TRBD2|once|14|TRBV20-1
CSAPRGRGTYEQYF
TGCAGTGCCCCCCGTGGGAGGGGAACCTACGAGCAGTACTTC
>TRBJ2-4|NA|NA|17|TRBV25-1
CASSTRGGPTGGNIQYF
TGTGCCAGCAGTACCCGTGGGGGGCCCACGGGGGGAAACATTCAGTACTTC
>TRBJ2-1|TRBD2|NA|13|TRBV20-1
CSAGTSGNNEQFF
TGCAGTGCCGGGACTAGCGGAAACAATGAGCAGTTCTTC